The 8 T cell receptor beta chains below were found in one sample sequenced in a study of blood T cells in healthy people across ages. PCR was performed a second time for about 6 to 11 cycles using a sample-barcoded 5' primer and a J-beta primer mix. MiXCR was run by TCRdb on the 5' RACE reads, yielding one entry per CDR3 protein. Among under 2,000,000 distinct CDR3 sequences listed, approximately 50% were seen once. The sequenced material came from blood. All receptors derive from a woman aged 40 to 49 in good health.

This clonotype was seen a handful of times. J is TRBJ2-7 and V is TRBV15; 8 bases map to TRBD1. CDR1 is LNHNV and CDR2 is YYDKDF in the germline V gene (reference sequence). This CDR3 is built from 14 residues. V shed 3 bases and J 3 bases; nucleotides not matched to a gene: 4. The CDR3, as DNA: TGTGCCACCAGCAGCAACAGGGGGATCTACGAGCAGTACTTC. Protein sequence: CATSSNRGIYEQYF.

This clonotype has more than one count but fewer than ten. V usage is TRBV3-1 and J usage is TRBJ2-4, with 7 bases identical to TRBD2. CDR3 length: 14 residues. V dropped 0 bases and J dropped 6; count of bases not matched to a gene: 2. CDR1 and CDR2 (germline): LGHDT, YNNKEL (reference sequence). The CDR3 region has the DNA TGTGCCAGCAGCCAAGATACGGGGGGAAACATTCAGTACTTC. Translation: CASSQDTGGNIQYF. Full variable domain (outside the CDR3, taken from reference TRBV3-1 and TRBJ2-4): DTAVSQTPKYLVTQMGNDKSIKCEQNLGHDTMYWYKQDSKKFLKIMFSYNNKELIINETVPNRFSPKSPDKAHLNLHINSLELGDSAVYFCASSQDTGGNIQYFGAGTRLSVL.

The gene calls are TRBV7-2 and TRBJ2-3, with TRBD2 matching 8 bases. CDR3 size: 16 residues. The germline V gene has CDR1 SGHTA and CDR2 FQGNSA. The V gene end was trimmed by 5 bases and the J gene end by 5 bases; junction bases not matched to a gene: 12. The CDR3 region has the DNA TGTGCCAGCAGCCTGTCGGGGGGGGCCATCGTAGATACGCAGTATTTT. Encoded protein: CASSLSGGAIVDTQYF.

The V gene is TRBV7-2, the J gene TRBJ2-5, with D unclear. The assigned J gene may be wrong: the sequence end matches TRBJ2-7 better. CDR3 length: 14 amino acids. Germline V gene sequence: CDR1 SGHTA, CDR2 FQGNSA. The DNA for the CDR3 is TGTGCCAGCACCCTAAAAGGCGGCTACTGCGAGCAGTACTTC. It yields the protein CASTLKGGYCEQYF.

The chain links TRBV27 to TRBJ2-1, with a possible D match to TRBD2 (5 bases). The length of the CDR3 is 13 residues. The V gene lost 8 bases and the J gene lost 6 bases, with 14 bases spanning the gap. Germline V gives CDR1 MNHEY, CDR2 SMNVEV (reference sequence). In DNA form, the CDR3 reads TGTGCCAGCGTTGAGTGGGCGGGCAATGAGCAGTTCTTC. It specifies CASVEWAGNEQFF.

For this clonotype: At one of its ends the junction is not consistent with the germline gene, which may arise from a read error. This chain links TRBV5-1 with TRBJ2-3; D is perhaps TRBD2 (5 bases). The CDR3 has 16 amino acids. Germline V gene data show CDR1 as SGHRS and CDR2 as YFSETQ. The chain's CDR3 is CASSLAPAVGSDTQCF. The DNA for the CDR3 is TGCGCCAGCAGCTTGGCCCCAGCGGTGGGGAGTGATACGCAGTGTTTT.

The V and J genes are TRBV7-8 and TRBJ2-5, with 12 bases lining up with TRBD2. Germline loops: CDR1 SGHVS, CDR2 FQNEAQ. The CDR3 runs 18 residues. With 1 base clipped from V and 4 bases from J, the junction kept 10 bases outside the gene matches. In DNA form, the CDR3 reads TGTGCCAGCAGCTTAGTTTTGGCTAGCGGGGGGGCGGGAGAGACCCAGTACTTC. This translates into CASSLVLASGGAGETQYF.

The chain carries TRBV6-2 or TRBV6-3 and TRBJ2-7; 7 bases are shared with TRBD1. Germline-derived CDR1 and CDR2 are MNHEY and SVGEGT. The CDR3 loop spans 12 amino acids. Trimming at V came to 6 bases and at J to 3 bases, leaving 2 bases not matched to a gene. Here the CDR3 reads CASRGQYYEQYF. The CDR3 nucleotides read TGTGCCAGCAGGGGACAGTACTACGAGCAGTACTTC.